The 19 T cell receptor beta chains below were found in one sample sequenced in a study of beta chain features in type 1 diabetes. Overall study results and limits: Across all four CD4+ subsets, people with type 1 diabetes showed modestly shorter TCRB CDR3s.

Their recognized antigens are unknown. Isolated RNA was reverse transcribed in full, so expressed TCRB transcripts were sequenced. Assay: immunoSEQ multiplex PCR; the TCRdb copy retains only in-frame clones and omits some. Among 400,000 or so clones listed, 8.5% to 10% were seen once. Specimen: central memory CD4+ T cells from blood. These TCRs come from a man aged 25-45 years with type 1 diabetes.

The rearrangement uses TRBV7-6 and TRBJ2-1, with D possibly TRBD2 on 5 matching bases. The CDR3 loop spans 15 amino acids. V was shortened by 7 bases and J by 0 bases, with 13 bases between the two germline ends. Germline CDR1 is SGHVS and CDR2 is FNYEAQ. CDR3 sequence: CASISGRSSYNEQFF. The CDR3 DNA reads TGTGCCAGCATAAGCGGTCGAAGCTCCTACAATGAGCAGTTCTTC.

The rearrangement links TRBV28 to TRBJ1-2; TRBD1 agrees at 7 bases. The CDR3 runs to 15 residues. With 6 bases clipped from V and 8 bases from J, the junction kept 15 bases outside the gene matches. CDR1 MDHEN and CDR2 SYDVKM come from the germline V gene. The DNA for the CDR3 is TGTGCCAGCAGGACCACTTACAGGGGTTCGGGCGGCTACACCTTC. The encoded protein is CASRTTYRGSGGYTF.

As regards this clone: Additional DNA sequences in this sample encode the identical CDR3. The chain carries TRBV11-2 and TRBJ2-2; D assignment may be TRBD1 or TRBD2 (5 bases each). The V end lost 3 bases, the J end lost 6 bases, and 8 bases lay between the germline ends. CDR1 and CDR2 (germline): SGHAT, FQNNGV. The CDR3 consists of 13 residues. The CDR3 here is CASSFVGAGELFF. CDR3 sequence (DNA): TGTGCCAGCAGCTTTGTGGGGGCCGGGGAGCTGTTTTTT.

This clone came up a few times. The gene calls are TRBV6-5 and TRBJ1-1; no definite D call. In germline, CDR1 is MNHEY, CDR2 SVGAGI. V was pared by 5 bases and J by 1 base, with 14 bases between. The CDR3 runs to 15 residues. CDR3 sequence: CASSRREASNTEAFF. CDR3 sequence (DNA): TGTGCCAGCAGTAGGCGGGAGGCGTCGAACACTGAAGCTTTCTTT.

On this clone itself: At one end, the junction sequence differs from germline, possibly due to a read error. The chain uses TRBV27 and TRBJ1-1; D possibly corresponds to TRBD1 (6 bases). CDR1 is MNHEY, CDR2 SMNVEV, per germline (reference sequence). CDR3 length: 15 residues. DNA of the CDR3: TGTGCCATCAGTGAGTCGTGGGGGCAGAACACTGAAGCTTTCTTT. Amino acids: CAISESWGQNTEAFF.

The genes are TRBV28 and TRBJ2-6; the D is unclear. Between the trimmed V and J ends, which lost 6 bases and 0 bases, there was a span of 9 bases. CDR1 and CDR2 (germline): MDHEN, SYDVKM. The CDR3 runs to 15 residues. This CDR3 reads CASSFTNSGANVLTF. CDR3 nucleotides: TGTGCCAGCAGCTTTACAAACTCTGGGGCCAACGTCCTGACTTTC.

This clone was seen a few times. The rearrangement links TRBV28 to TRBJ2-3; 8 bases line up with TRBD2. The junction had 10 bases not matched to a gene; V was cut back by 3 bases and J by 5 bases. Germline assignment: CDR1 MDHEN and CDR2 SYDVKM. The CDR3 spans 16 residues. CDR3 sequence reads: CASSFSQAGGGDTQYF. The CDR3 DNA follows: TGTGCCAGCAGTTTCTCTCAGGCGGGAGGAGGAGATACGCAGTATTTT.

The chain joins TRBV7-2 to TRBJ2-1; 8 nucleotides match TRBD2. Germline V gives CDR1 SGHTA, CDR2 FQGNSA. The CDR3 totals 13 residues. After removal of 5 bases from V and 9 bases from J, the junction contained 6 bases not matched to a gene. CDR3 coding DNA: TGTGCCAGCAGCGCCAGTCGGGAGGGTGAGCAGTTCTTC. Its protein product is CASSASREGEQFF.

In its sample, this clone was seen a few times. The chain couples TRBV6-5 to TRBJ1-2, with TRBD1 matching 7 bases. The CDR3 is 15 residues long. Germline trimming cut 6 bases from V and 8 bases from J; bases unmatched to any gene: 15. The V gene's germline CDR1 is MNHEY and CDR2 SVGAGI. The CDR3 coding sequence is TGTGCCAGCAGGGGGGACAGAGGGGACAGAGGAGGCTACACCTTC. This sequence encodes CASRGDRGDRGGYTF.

The rearrangement joins TRBV19 to TRBJ2-7; D might be TRBD1 (6 bases). Per germline, CDR1 LNHDA and CDR2 SQIVND (reference sequence). This CDR3 is built from 14 residues. Trimming removed 3 bases at V and 1 base at J, with 10 bases between. The DNA for the CDR3 is TGTGCCAGTAGTATTCACAGGGAGTCCTACGAGCAGTACTTC. It codes for CASSIHRESYEQYF.

The V gene is TRBV18, the J gene TRBJ1-5; 10 nucleotides line up with TRBD1. Trimming took 4 bases from V and 1 from J; bases not matched to a gene: 10. Germline assignment: CDR1 KGHSH and CDR2 LQKENI. CDR3 length: 18 residues. The CDR3 nucleotides are TGTGCCAGCTCACAGTCCTGGACAGGGGGAATCAGCAATCAGCCCCAGCATTTT. Translating it yields CASSQSWTGGISNQPQHF.

The V and J genes are TRBV28 and TRBJ1-2; TRBD1 matches at 9 bases. CDR1 is MDHEN, CDR2 SYDVKM, per germline. This CDR3 contains 14 residues. V lost 6 bases and J lost 4; bases outside the gene matches: 6. CDR3 bases: TGTGCCAGCAGGCCTACAGGGGGCCCCTATGGCTACACCTTC. It specifies CASRPTGGPYGYTF.

This clone was found a few times. The chain uses TRBV27 and TRBJ1-1; D not resolved. The germline V and J ends were trimmed by 9 bases and 8 bases, with 25 bases remaining between them. This CDR3 is built from 15 residues. From germline, CDR1 is MNHEY and CDR2 SMNVEV (reference sequence). This CDR3 reads CARRRRVSLVREAFF. CDR3 coding DNA: TGTGCCAGGCGCCGCCGGGTATCGTTGGTTCGGGAAGCTTTCTTT.

This clone occurred many times. This chain joins TRBV7-2 and TRBJ2-2, with D possibly matching TRBD1 (6 bases). Trimming left V 10 bases short and J 7 bases short, with 19 bases between. Per germline, CDR1 SGHTA and CDR2 FQGNSA. The CDR3 covers 14 residues. CDR3 nucleotides: TGTGCCACCAAAGGGGGAGTTTACGTCGGGGAGCTGTTTTTT. Amino acids: CATKGGVYVGELFF.

The genes are TRBV10-3 and TRBJ2-1; TRBD2 matches at 7 bases. The germline V gene has CDR1 ENHRY and CDR2 SYGVKD. With V trimmed by 7 bases and J by 2 bases, 5 bases remained unmatched. This CDR3 contains 14 residues. CDR3 bases: TGTGCCATCACGCCTAGCGGAGCCTACAATGAGCAGTTCTTC. Translated: CAITPSGAYNEQFF.

The chain couples TRBV7-9 to TRBJ2-5; D gene unclear. The CDR3 has 13 amino acids. CDR1 is SEHNR and CDR2 is FQNEAQ in the germline V gene (reference sequence). Trimming removed 5 bases at V and 3 bases at J, with 10 bases between. The CDR3 DNA sequence: TGTGCCAGCAGCCTAGGATGGGAAGAGACCCAGTACTTC. This gives the protein CASSLGWEETQYF.

This clone has just a few counts. CDR3 protein: CSVGGIWIGGEQFF. DNA for the CDR3: TGCAGCGTTGGTGGGATCTGGATAGGCGGTGAGCAGTTCTTC. V and J are TRBV29-1 and TRBJ2-1; D is undetermined. CDR1 SQVTM and CDR2 ANQGSEA come from the germline V gene. Trimming removed 4 bases at V and 9 bases at J, with 19 bases between. The CDR3 runs 14 residues.

Details on this clone: The junction does not match germline at one end; this may be a read error. The CDR3 spells CAGSILQGAGELFF. In DNA form, the CDR3 reads TGTGCCGGCAGTATCCTACAGGGGGCCGGGGAGCTGTTTTTT. The rearrangement joins TRBV28 to TRBJ2-2; 8 positions agree with TRBD1. This CDR3 has 14 residues. Looked up from germline, CDR1 is MDHEN and CDR2 is SYDVKM.

This clone was picked up a small number of times. This chain connects TRBV11-3 to TRBJ1-3, with D unresolved. Trimming stripped 1 base from V and 4 bases from J, with 5 bases between. CDR1 and CDR2 (germline): SGHNT, YENEEA. The CDR3 is 13 residues long. Here the CDR3 reads CASSLGPGNTIYF. The CDR3, as DNA: TGTGCCAGCAGCTTAGGACCGGGAAACACCATATATTTT. Full variable domain (outside the CDR3, taken from reference TRBV11-3 and TRBJ1-3): EAGVVQSPRYKIIEKKQPVAFWCNPISGHNTLYWYLQNLGQGPELLIRYENEEAVDDSQLPKDRFSAERLKGVDSTLKIQPAELGDSAVYLCASSLGPGNTIYFGEGSWLTVV.